These T cell receptor beta chains were read from a single sample in a study of blood T cell repertoires in COVID-19. Measured with immunoSEQ multiplex PCR; TCRdb has only the in-frame clones, and not every one. This repertoire shows 100,000 to 150,000 clones, about 89% found once; its top ten account for less than 4.5%. Source material: peripheral blood. The receptors were sampled from a woman aged 60-75 years with acute or convalescent COVID-19. CDR3s include the opening cysteine and the closing phenylalanine or tryptophan. Size is stated for part of the rows, as once, few or many counts, or as a class when the clone is expanded.

j_call v_call clone_size cdr3_aa
TRBJ2-2 TRBV13 few CASSSGTSGSSGELFF
TRBJ2-2 TRBV3-1/TRBV3-2 - CASSQLTSGNTGELFF
TRBJ2-1 TRBV7-9 - CASSLVTGVADEQFF
TRBJ1-1 TRBV30 - CAWSRGVRTEAFF
TRBJ2-2 TRBV7-3 - CASSLRQSGELFF
TRBJ1-2 TRBV12-3/TRBV12-4 - CASSLMWGNGYTF
TRBJ1-1 TRBV28 - CASNLLMGGMNTEAFF
TRBJ2-1 TRBV2 once CASRSDLLNEQFF
TRBJ2-7 TRBV7-2 - CASSGARGGSRYEQYF
TRBJ1-3 TRBV3-1/TRBV3-2 few CASSQAPGVSGNTIYF
TRBJ1-6 TRBV2 - CASSDTGSSYNSPLHF
TRBJ1-5 TRBV7-8 - CASSSRLRQADQPQHF
TRBJ2-5 TRBV10-3 - CAISDDSKSETQYF
TRBJ2-1 TRBV5-3 - CARSSYTSKPNEQFF
TRBJ1-5 TRBV19 - CASSILQTANQPQHF
TRBJ2-1 TRBV7-3 once CASSPGLPYNEQFF
TRBJ2-1 TRBV30 - CAWSQSASYNEQFF
TRBJ1-1 TRBV29-1 - CSALTGGDTEAFF
TRBJ1-1 TRBV3-1/TRBV3-2 - CASSQGTTPEAFF
TRBJ2-5 TRBV12-5 - CASGQTGVGETQYF
TRBJ2-2 TRBV19 - CASSTQQSSTGELFF
TRBJ1-5 TRBV19 - CASSIYGTGGTRNQPQHF
TRBJ2-1 TRBV25-1 - CATRGTVTYNEQFF